This entry is about one T cell receptor beta chain. The data derive from a study of cytomegalovirus exposure and HLA in healthy donors. The PCR ran on 60 Vbeta and 13 Jbeta primers. Produced via immunoSEQ multiplex PCR; TCRdb's table is partial and in-frame only. This table holds some 160,000 clones, over 70% found once. Source material: PBMCs. This receptor was obtained from a woman in her late teens or twenties in good health and CMV-seronegative.

The CDR3 is CASSSRQGRGYGGYTF. DNA of the CDR3: TGTGCCAGCAGCTCCCGACAGGGGCGCGGGTACGGTGGCTACACCTTC. The V and J genes are TRBV13 and TRBJ1-2, with 8 bases lining up with TRBD1. This CDR3 comprises 16 residues. Germline V CDR1 and CDR2: PRHDT, FYEKMQ (reference sequence). The trim removed 4 bases at V and 7 bases at J, leaving 14 bases unmatched.